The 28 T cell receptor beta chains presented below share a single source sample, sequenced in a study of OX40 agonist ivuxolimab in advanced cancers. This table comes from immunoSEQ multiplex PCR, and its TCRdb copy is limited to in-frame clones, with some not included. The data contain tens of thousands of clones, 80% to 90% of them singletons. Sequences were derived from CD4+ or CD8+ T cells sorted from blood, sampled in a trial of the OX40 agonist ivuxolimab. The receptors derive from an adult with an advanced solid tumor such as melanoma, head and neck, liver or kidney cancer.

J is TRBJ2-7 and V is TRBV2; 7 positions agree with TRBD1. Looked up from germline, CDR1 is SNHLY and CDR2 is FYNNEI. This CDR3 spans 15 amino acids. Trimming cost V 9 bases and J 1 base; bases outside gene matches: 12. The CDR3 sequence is CASSPLGQISYEQYF. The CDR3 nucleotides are TGTGCCAGTTCCCCCTTGGGACAGATATCCTACGAGCAGTACTTC.

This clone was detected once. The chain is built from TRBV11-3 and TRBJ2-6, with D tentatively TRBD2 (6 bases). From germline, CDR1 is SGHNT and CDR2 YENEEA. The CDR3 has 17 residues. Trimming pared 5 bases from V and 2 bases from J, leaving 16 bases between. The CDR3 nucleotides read TGTGCCAGCAGCCAAGGCGGGGATTCGACTGGGGCCAACGTCCTGACTTTC. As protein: CASSQGGDSTGANVLTF.

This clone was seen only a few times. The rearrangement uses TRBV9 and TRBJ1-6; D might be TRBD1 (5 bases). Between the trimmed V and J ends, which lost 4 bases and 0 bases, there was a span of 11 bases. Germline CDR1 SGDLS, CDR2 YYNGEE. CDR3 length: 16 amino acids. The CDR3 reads CASSMRQSSYNSPLHF. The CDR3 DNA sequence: TGTGCCAGCAGCATGAGACAGAGCTCCTATAATTCACCCCTCCACTTT.

The CDR3 coding sequence is TGTGCCAGCAGCAAAGAAGCGGGGGGGCCCTACAATGAGCAGTTCTTC. The encoded protein is CASSKEAGGPYNEQFF. This chain links TRBV21-1 with TRBJ2-1; the D call of TRBD2 is as the table states it, not checked on the DNA. TRBV21-1 is a known pseudogene. This CDR3 has 16 amino acids.

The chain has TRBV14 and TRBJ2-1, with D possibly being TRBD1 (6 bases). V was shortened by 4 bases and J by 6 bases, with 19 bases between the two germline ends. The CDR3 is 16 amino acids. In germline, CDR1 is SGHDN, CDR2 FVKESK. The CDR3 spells CASSPRAGATFNEQFF. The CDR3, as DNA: TGTGCCAGCAGCCCTAGGGCAGGGGCAACTTTCAATGAGCAGTTCTTC.

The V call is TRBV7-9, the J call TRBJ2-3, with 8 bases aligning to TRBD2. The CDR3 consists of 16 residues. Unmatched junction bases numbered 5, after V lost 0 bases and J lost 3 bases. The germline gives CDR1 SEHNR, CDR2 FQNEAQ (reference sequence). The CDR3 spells CASSLAGAGVTDTQYF. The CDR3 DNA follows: TGTGCCAGCAGCTTAGCTGGAGCGGGAGTTACAGATACGCAGTATTTT.

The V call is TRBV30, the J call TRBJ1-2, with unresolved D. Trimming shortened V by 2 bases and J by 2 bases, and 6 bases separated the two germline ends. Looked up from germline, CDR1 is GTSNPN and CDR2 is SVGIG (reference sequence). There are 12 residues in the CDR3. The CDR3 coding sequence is TGTGCCTGGAGTCCCGAGAACTATGGCTACACCTTC. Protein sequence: CAWSPENYGYTF.

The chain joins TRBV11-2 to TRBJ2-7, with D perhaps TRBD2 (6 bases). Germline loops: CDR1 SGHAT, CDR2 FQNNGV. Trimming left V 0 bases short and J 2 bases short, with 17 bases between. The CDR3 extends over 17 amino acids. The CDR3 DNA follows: TGTGCCAGCAGCTTAGATTATGGAGCGGGTCCTACCTACGAGCAGTACTTC. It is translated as CASSLDYGAGPTYEQYF.

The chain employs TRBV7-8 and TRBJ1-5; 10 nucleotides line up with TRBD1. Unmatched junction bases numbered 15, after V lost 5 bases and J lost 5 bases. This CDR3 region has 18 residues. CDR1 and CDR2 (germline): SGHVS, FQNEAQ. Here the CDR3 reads CASSQRQGAMGGDQPQHF. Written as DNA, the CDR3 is TGTGCCAGCAGCCAACGACAGGGGGCGATGGGGGGCGATCAGCCCCAGCATTTT. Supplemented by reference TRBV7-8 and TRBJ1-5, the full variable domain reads GAGVSQSPRYKVAKRGQDVALRCDPISGHVSLFWYQQALGQGPEFLTYFQNEAQLDKSGLPSDRFFAERPEGSVSTLKIQRTQQEDSAVYLCASSQRQGAMGGDQPQHFGDGTRLSIL.

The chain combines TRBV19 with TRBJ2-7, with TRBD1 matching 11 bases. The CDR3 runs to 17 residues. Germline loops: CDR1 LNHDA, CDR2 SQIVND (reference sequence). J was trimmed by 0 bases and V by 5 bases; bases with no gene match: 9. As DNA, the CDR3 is TGTGCCAGTAGTGAAACGGGACAGGGGGTGAGCTCCTACGAGCAGTACTTC. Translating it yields CASSETGQGVSSYEQYF. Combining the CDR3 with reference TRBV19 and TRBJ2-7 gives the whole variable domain DGGITQSPKYLFRKEGQNVTLSCEQNLNHDAMYWYRQDPGQGLRLIYYSQIVNDFQKGDIAEGYSVSREKKESFPLTVTSAQKNPTAFYLCASSETGQGVSSYEQYFGPGTRLTVT.

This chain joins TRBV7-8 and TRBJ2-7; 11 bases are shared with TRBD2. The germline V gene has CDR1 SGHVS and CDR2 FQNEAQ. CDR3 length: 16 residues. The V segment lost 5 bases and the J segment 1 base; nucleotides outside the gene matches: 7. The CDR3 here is CASSPYRLAGSYEQYF. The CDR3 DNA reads TGTGCCAGCAGCCCCTACCGACTAGCGGGGTCCTACGAGCAGTACTTC.

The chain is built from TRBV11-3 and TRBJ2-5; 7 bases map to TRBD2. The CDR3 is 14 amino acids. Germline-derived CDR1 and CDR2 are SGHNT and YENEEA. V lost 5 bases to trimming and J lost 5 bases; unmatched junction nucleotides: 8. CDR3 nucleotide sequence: TGTGCCAGCAGCCTAGCCGGGGGAGGGGAGACCCAGTACTTC. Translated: CASSLAGGGETQYF.

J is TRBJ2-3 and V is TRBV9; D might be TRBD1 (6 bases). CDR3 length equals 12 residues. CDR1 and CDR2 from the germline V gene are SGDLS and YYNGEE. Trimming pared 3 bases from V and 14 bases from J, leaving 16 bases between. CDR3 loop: CASSADLDSRYF. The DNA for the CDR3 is TGTGCCAGCAGCGCGGACCTGGACAGTAGGTATTTT.

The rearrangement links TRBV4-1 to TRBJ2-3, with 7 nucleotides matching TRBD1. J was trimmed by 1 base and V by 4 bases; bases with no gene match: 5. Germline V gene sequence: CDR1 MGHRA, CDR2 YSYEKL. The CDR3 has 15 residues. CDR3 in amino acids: CASSPDRAGTDTQYF. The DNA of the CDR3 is TGCGCCAGCAGCCCAGACAGGGCCGGCACAGATACGCAGTATTTT.

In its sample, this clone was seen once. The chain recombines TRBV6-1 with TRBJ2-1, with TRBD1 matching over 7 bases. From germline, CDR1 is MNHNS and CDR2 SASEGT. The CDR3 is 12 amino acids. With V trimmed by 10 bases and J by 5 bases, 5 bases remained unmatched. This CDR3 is CATGDRNNEQFF. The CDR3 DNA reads TGTGCCACTGGGGACAGAAACAATGAGCAGTTCTTC.

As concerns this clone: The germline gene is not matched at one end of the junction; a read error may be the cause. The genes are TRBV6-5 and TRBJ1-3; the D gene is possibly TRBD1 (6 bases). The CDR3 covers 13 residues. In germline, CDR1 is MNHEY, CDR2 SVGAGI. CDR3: CASNRASGNTTYF. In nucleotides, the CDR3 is TGTGCCAGCAACAGGGCCTCTGGAAACACCACATATTTT.

This chain's CDR3 is CASSVQENTEAFF. CDR3 nucleotide sequence: TGTGCCAGCAGCGTACAGGAGAACACTGAAGCTTTCTTT. The rearrangement links TRBV9 to TRBJ1-1, with no clear D. Germline V gives CDR1 SGDLS, CDR2 YYNGEE. The length of the CDR3 is 13 residues. V was trimmed by 1 base and J by 1 base, leaving 5 bases between them.

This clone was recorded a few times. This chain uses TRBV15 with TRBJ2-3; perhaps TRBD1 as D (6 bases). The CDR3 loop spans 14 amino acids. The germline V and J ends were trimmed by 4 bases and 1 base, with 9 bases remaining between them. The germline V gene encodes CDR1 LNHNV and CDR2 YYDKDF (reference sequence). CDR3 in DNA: TGTGCCACCAGCACCTACAGGGGCACAGATACGCAGTATTTT. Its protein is CATSTYRGTDTQYF.

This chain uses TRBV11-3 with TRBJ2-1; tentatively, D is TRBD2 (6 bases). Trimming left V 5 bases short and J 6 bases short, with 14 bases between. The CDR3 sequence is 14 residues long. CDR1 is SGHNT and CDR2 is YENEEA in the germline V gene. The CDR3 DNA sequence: TGTGCCAGCAGCCCCCTCGGGAGATTCAATGAGCAGTTCTTC. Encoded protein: CASSPLGRFNEQFF. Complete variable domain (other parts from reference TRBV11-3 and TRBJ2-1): EAGVVQSPRYKIIEKKQPVAFWCNPISGHNTLYWYLQNLGQGPELLIRYENEEAVDDSQLPKDRFSAERLKGVDSTLKIQPAELGDSAVYLCASSPLGRFNEQFFGPGTRLTVL.

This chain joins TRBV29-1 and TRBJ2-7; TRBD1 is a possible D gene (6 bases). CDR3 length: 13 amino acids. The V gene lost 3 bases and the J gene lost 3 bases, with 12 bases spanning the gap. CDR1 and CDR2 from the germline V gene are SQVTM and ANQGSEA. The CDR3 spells CSVEAGESYEQYF. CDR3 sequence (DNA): TGCAGCGTTGAGGCAGGGGAAAGCTACGAGCAGTACTTC.

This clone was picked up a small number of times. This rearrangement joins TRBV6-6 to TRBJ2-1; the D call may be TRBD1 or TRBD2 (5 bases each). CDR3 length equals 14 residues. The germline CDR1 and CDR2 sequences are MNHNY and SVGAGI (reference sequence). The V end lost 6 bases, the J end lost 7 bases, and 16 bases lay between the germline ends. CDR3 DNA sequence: TGTGCCAGCAGCTTAACCGGGGACGCGAATGAGCAGTTCTTC. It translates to CASSLTGDANEQFF.

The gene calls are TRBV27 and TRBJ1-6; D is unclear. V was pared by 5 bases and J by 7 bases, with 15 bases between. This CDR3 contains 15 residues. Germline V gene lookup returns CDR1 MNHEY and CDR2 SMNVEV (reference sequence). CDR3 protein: CASSPADRSNSPLHF. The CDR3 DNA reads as TGTGCCAGCAGTCCCGCGGACCGATCAAATTCACCCCTCCACTTT.

The chain's CDR3 is CASSEGSSGNTIYF. The CDR3 DNA reads TGTGCCAGCAGTGAAGGAAGCTCTGGAAACACCATATATTTT. The rearrangement links TRBV2 to TRBJ1-3; no clear D gene. V was cut by 1 base and J by 0 bases, with 4 bases left in between. Germline values: CDR1 SNHLY, CDR2 FYNNEI. CDR3 length: 14 residues. Filled out from reference TRBV2 and TRBJ1-3, the complete variable domain reads EPEVTQTPSHQVTQMGQEVILRCVPISNHLYFYWYRQILGQKVEFLVSFYNNEISEKSEIFDDQFSVERPDGSNFTLKIRSTKLEDSAMYFCASSEGSSGNTIYFGEGSWLTVV.

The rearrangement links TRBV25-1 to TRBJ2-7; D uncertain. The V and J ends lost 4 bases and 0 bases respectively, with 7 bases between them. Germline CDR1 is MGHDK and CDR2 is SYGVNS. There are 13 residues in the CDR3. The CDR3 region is CASSGVSSYEQYF. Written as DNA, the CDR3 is TGTGCCAGCAGTGGGGTGAGCTCCTACGAGCAGTACTTC.

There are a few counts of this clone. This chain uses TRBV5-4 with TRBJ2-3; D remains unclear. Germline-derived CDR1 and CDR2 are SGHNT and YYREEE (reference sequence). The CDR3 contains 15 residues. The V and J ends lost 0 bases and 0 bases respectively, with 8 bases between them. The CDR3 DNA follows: TGTGCCAGCAGCTTGGATAGCCGAAGCACAGATACGCAGTATTTT. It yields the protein CASSLDSRSTDTQYF.

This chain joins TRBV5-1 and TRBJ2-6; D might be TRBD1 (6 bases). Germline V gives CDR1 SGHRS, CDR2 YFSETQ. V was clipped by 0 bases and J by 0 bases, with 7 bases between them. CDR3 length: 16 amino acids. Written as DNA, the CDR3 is TGCGCCAGCAGCTTGGGGGACACCTCTGGGGCCAACGTCCTGACTTTC. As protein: CASSLGDTSGANVLTF.

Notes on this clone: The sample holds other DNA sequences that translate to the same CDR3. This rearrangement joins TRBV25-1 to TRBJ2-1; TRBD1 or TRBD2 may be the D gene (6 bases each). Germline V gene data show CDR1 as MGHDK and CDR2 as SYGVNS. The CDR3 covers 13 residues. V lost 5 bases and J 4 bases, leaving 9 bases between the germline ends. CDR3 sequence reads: CASSKGGYNEQFF. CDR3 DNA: TGTGCCAGCAGTAAAGGGGGGTACAATGAGCAGTTCTTC.

Here the CDR3 reads CASSITSSARNEQFF. The CDR3 bases are TGTGCCAGCAGCATAACTAGCTCGGCGCGAAATGAGCAGTTCTTC. The chain links TRBV7-9 to TRBJ2-1; a possible D gene is TRBD2 (6 bases). This CDR3 is built from 15 residues. Germline V gene data show CDR1 as SEHNR and CDR2 as FQNEAQ (reference sequence). Trimming left V 5 bases short and J 7 bases short, with 18 bases between.